The entry that follows covers one T cell receptor (beta chain) sequence. Its antigen is undetermined. The record originates from a study of T cells in Graves' hyperthyroidism and ophthalmopathy. Lactation, pregnancy, other autoimmune disease or uncontrolled infection excluded patients. Orbital computed tomography, thyroid ultrasound, serum thyroxine and TRAb, and clinical symptoms together informed the diagnoses. In germline, CDR1 is SGHVS, CDR2 FQNEAQ. The CDR3 contains 16 residues. TCR beta CDR3 regions were amplified from RNA transcripts. Researchers ran a first-round RT-PCR on the TCR CDR3 using the HTBI primer set. TCRdb fed the multiplex PCR reads into MiXCR, producing one record per CDR3 protein. The profile shows hundreds of thousands of distinct CDR3 sequences, under 60% of them singletons. Study-wide results and limits: The model's output predicted ophthalmopathy at a median of about 6.5 months prior to onset. Blood held most thyroid clonotypes expanded above 0.001 frequency.

This clonotype was obtained from a woman between 18 and 29 years old with Graves' hyperthyroidism. Sequencing was performed on peripheral blood or thyroid tissue (not recorded which). The chain links TRBV7-8 to TRBJ1-4; 11 bases agree with TRBD2. With the DNA end fitting TRBJ2-2 better, the J assignment may be wrong. CDR3 coding DNA: TGTGCCAGCAGCTCAGTAGCGGGAGGGCCCCCCGGGGAGCTGTTTTTT. Protein: CASSSVAGGPPGELFF.